The 7 T cell receptor beta chains in this list originate from one sample, sequenced in a study of blood T cells in healthy people across ages. The use of a sample-barcoded 5' primer and a J-beta primer mix characterized a second PCR of 7 to 11 cycles. TCRdb re-derived calls from the 5' RACE reads in MiXCR, one entry per CDR3 protein. The table shows about 720,000 distinct CDR3 sequences, with approximately 22% occurring only once. The specimen sequenced was blood. The receptors come from a man aged 70-80 years in good health.

The chain joins TRBV5-1 to TRBJ2-1, with 11 bases that match TRBD1. The CDR3 contains 15 residues. V gave up 4 bases and J gave up 7 bases; unmatched junction bases: 7. The germline V gene encodes CDR1 SGHRS and CDR2 YFSETQ. The DNA of the CDR3 is TGCGCCAGCAGCCATGGGACAGGGGGTAAGAATGAGCAGTTCTTC. Protein: CASSHGTGGKNEQFF.

The CDR3 is CASSKERNTQYF. Written as DNA, the CDR3 is TGTGCCAGCAGCAAAGAGAGGAATACGCAGTATTTT. The chain links TRBV7-9 to TRBJ2-3; D is undetermined. V gave up 5 bases and J gave up 7 bases, with 10 bases separating them. Germline V CDR1 and CDR2: SEHNR, FQNEAQ (reference sequence). The CDR3 is 12 amino acids.

In this sample, this clonotype turned up a few times. V is TRBV7-3 and J is TRBJ2-3, with 9 bases aligning to TRBD2. V gave up 1 base and J gave up 6 bases; unmatched junction bases: 11. CDR3 length equals 17 residues. Germline V gene data show CDR1 as SGHTA and CDR2 as FQGTGA. The CDR3 sequence is CASSLNAGLALPDTQYF. In nucleotides, the CDR3 is TGTGCCAGCAGCTTAAATGCGGGACTAGCCCTTCCCGATACGCAGTATTTT.

This clonotype turned up a few times. The chain couples TRBV10-3 to TRBJ1-1, with D unclear. The CDR3 runs to 13 residues. V was clipped by 5 bases and J by 1 base, with 8 bases between them. Germline-derived CDR1 and CDR2 are ENHRY and SYGVKD. For the CDR3, the DNA is TGTGCCATCAGTAGAGTTGGGAACACTGAAGCTTTCTTT. Translation gives CAISRVGNTEAFF.

The rearrangement joins TRBV10-3 to TRBJ2-1; TRBD2 matches at 9 bases. The DNA end is a closer match to TRBJ2-7, so the J assignment may be wrong. CDR3 size: 13 residues. Germline loops: CDR1 ENHRY, CDR2 SYGVKD. The CDR3 loop reads CAVASGVTYEQYV. CDR3 coding DNA: TGTGCCGTCGCTAGCGGGGTGACCTACGAGCAGTACGTC.

This clonotype was seen more than once but under ten times. This chain connects TRBV29-1 to TRBJ1-1; D remains unclear. This CDR3 is built from 13 residues. Deletions cut 4 bases from V and 2 bases from J, with 11 bases between. CDR1 and CDR2 from the germline V gene are SQVTM and ANQGSEA. CDR3 nucleotide sequence: TGCAGCGTTGTACCTTCGGGTAACACTGAAGCTTTCTTT. It yields the protein CSVVPSGNTEAFF.

V is TRBV21-1 and J is TRBJ2-1; the tabulated D call, TRBD2, remains unverified against the DNA. TRBV21-1 is termed a pseudogene. CDR3 length: 17 amino acids. In DNA form, the CDR3 reads TGTGCCAGCAGTGGGACTAGCGCCCTGAGCTCCTACAATGAGCAGTTCTTC. This sequence encodes CASSGTSALSSYNEQFF.